This is a list of T cell receptor beta chains from one sample in a study of CD8+ T cells in alopecia areata. Method: immunoSEQ multiplex PCR; TCRdb's copy keeps in-frame clones and lacks some. In the table there are roughly 150,000 clones, 45% to 55% of which are singletons. The material was CD8+ T cells sorted from blood, obtained at week 0. The receptor source for this set is a human donor with alopecia areata. CDR3s include the opening cysteine and the closing phenylalanine or tryptophan. The order of the fields is D gene, V gene, J gene, clone size, CDR3 protein, CDR3 DNA. The D gene is left open where the match is weak. Clone size is stated in some rows and not others, as once, few, many or a class when expanded.

TRBD2	TRBV4-3	TRBJ2-2	few	CASSQDGGGASGELFF	TGCGCCAGCAGCCAAGACGGCGGGGGGGCCAGTGGGGAGCTGTTTTTT
TRBD2	TRBV9	TRBJ2-3	.	CASSVLGGDSTDTQYF	TGTGCCAGCAGCGTTCTGGGAGGGGATTCCACAGATACGCAGTATTTT
.	TRBV4-3	TRBJ1-2	.	CASTQGSNPQGHGYTF	TGCGCCAGCACCCAGGGGTCTAACCCACAGGGTCATGGCTACACCTTC
.	TRBV5-6	TRBJ2-7	.	CASSLIKGPSYEQYF	TGTGCCAGCAGCTTGATAAAGGGTCCGTCCTACGAGCAGTACTTC
.	TRBV4-3	TRBJ1-1	.	CASSQVPRGETTEAFF	TGCGCCAGCAGCCAAGTACCACGGGGTGAGACCACTGAAGCTTTCTTT
.	TRBV7-8	TRBJ1-1	few	CASSLAVVNTEAFF	TGTGCCAGCAGCTTAGCCGTGGTTAACACTGAAGCTTTCTTT
TRBD1	TRBV29-1	TRBJ1-2	.	CSVRTGGGREGSDGYTF	TGCAGCGTGCGGACAGGTGGTGGGAGGGAAGGCTCGGATGGCTACACCTTC
TRBD1	TRBV6-6	TRBJ1-1	few	CATNEGQTEAFF	TGTGCCACCAACGAGGGACAGACTGAAGCTTTCTTT
TRBD2	TRBV29-1	TRBJ2-2	.	CSAEVAGGPNTGELFF	TGCAGCGCTGAGGTAGCGGGGGGACCGAACACCGGGGAGCTGTTTTTT
.	TRBV6-1	TRBJ2-7	few	CASSDGYEQYF	TGTGCCAGCAGTGATGGGTACGAGCAGTACTTC
TRBD2	TRBV9	TRBJ2-4	.	CASSSTRGGPGNIQYF	TGTGCCAGCAGCTCCACCCGCGGGGGGCCGGGGAACATTCAGTACTTC
.	TRBV2	TRBJ1-5	.	CASSVWGNSNQPQHF	TGTGCCAGCAGTGTGTGGGGAAATAGCAATCAGCCCCAGCATTTT
TRBD1	TRBV7-9	TRBJ1-4	few	CASSSPGQNNEKLFF	TGTGCCAGCAGCTCCCCGGGACAGAATAATGAAAAACTGTTTTTT
TRBD1	TRBV7-2	TRBJ2-7	once	CASSLDRGWEQYF	TGTGCCAGCAGCCTCGACAGGGGTTGGGAGCAGTACTTC
.	TRBV30	TRBJ1-1	.	CAWNSGVEAFF	TGTGCCTGGAATAGTGGCGTCGAAGCTTTCTTT
TRBD2	TRBV13	TRBJ2-1	.	CASSPLGTSGGNEQFF	TGTGCCAGCAGCCCCCTCGGGACTAGCGGGGGAAATGAGCAGTTCTTC
.	TRBV18	TRBJ2-7	.	CASSQGPQAEQYF	TGTGCCAGCTCACAGGGGCCGCAGGCTGAGCAGTACTTC
.	TRBV29-1	TRBJ2-6	.	CSVEGEWSGANVLTF	TGCAGCGTTGAAGGGGAATGGTCTGGGGCCAACGTCCTGACTTTC
.	TRBV7-9	TRBJ1-1	.	CASSLGLAAFF	TGTGCCAGCAGCTTGGGCCTTGCAGCTTTCTTT
.	TRBV19	TRBJ1-2	once	CASSLGQPYGYTF	TGTGCCAGTAGTTTAGGACAGCCCTATGGCTACACCTTC
TRBD1	TRBV30	TRBJ2-7	.	CAWARTGGKNEQYF	TGTGCCTGGGCAAGGACAGGGGGCAAAAACGAGCAGTACTTC
TRBD2	TRBV30	TRBJ2-1	.	CAWSGLAGGSYNEQFF	TGTGCCTGGAGTGGGTTAGCGGGGGGATCCTACAATGAGCAGTTCTTC
.	TRBV6-6	TRBJ2-3	.	CASSSPLADTQYF	TGTGCCAGCAGTTCACCCCTAGCAGATACGCAGTATTTT
TRBD2	TRBV5-6	TRBJ2-1	.	CASSLLAGSYNEQFF	TGTGCCAGCAGCTTACTAGCGGGTTCCTACAATGAGCAGTTCTTC
.	TRBV30	TRBJ1-1	.	CAWSQWGDEAFF	TGTGCCTGGAGTCAATGGGGAGATGAAGCTTTCTTT
.	TRBV30	TRBJ1-1	.	CAWSVGVVQAFF	TGTGCCTGGAGTGTGGGGGTAGTTCAAGCTTTCTTT
.	TRBV23-1	TRBJ2-3	.	CASSQRGATDTQYF	TGCGCCAGCAGTCAGAGGGGGGCAACAGATACGCAGTATTTT
.	TRBV29-1	TRBJ2-3	.	CSVAYGDLTDTQYF	TGCAGCGTTGCATACGGGGATCTCACAGATACGCAGTATTTT
.	TRBV7-9	TRBJ2-7	.	CASSPRQVDEQYF	TGTGCCAGCAGCCCACGGCAGGTAGACGAGCAGTACTTC
.	TRBV7-9	TRBJ2-3	few	CASSLAAEQYF	TGTGCCAGCAGCTTGGCGGCCGAGCAGTATTTT
.	TRBV5-6	TRBJ2-1	.	CASSLGPGTHNEQFF	TGTGCCAGCAGCTTGGGCCCGGGGACCCACAATGAGCAGTTCTTC
.	TRBV13	TRBJ1-2	.	CASSPGVTGVGGYTF	TGTGCCAGCAGCCCAGGAGTGACGGGGGTTGGTGGCTACACCTTC
.	TRBV29-1	TRBJ1-2	.	CSVGDPSYGYTF	TGCAGCGTCGGGGACCCATCTTATGGCTACACCTTC
.	TRBV30	TRBJ2-2	.	CAWSLGGRDGELFF	TGTGCCTGGAGTTTAGGGGGTCGCGACGGGGAGCTGTTTTTT
.	TRBV30	TRBJ1-5	.	CAWSALGGGNQPQHF	TGTGCCTGGAGTGCTCTGGGGGGAGGCAATCAGCCCCAGCATTTT